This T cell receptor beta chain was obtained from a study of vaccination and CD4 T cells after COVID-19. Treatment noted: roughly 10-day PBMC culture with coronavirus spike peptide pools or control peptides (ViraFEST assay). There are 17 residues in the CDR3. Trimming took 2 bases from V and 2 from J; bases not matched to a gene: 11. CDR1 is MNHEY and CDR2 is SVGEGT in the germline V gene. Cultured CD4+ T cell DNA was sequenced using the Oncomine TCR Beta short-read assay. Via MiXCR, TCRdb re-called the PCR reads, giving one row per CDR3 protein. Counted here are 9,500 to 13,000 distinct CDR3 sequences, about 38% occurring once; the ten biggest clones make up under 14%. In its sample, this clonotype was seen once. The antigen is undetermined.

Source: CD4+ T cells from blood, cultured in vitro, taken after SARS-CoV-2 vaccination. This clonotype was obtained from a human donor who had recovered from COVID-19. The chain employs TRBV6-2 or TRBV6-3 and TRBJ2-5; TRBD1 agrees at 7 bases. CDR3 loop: CASSYRMFRTGQETQYF. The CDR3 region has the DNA TGTGCCAGCAGTTACCGCATGTTTCGGACAGGTCAAGAGACCCAGTACTTC.